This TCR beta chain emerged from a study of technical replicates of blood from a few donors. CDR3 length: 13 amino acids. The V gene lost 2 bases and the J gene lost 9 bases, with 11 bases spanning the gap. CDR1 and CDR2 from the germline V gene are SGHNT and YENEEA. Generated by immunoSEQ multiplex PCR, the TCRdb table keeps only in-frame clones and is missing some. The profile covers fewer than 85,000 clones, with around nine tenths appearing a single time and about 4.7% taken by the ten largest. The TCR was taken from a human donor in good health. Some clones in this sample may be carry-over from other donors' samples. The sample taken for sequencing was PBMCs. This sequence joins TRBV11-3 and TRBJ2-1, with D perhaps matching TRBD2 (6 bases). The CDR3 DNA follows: TGTGCCAGCAGCTTACGGGGGTCCGGTGAGCAGTTCTTC. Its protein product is CASSLRGSGEQFF.